This passage covers 20 T cell receptor beta chains from one sample sequenced in a study of cytomegalovirus exposure and HLA in healthy donors. 13 Jbeta primers and 60 Vbeta primers were used for the PCR. Assay: immunoSEQ multiplex PCR; the TCRdb copy retains only in-frame clones and omits some. The sample has 150,000 to 200,000 clones, 87% seen once; the top ten hold 1% to 1.4%. Sequencing was done on a sample of PBMCs. The source is a boy younger than 10 in good health and CMV-seronegative.

The CDR3 is CASSSSGYTF. The CDR3 nucleotides read TGTGCCAGCAGCTCCTCCGGCTACACCTTC. This rearrangement joins TRBV7-9 to TRBJ1-2; D ambiguous. V lost 4 bases, J lost 8 bases, and 5 bases lay in between. Germline CDR1 reads SEHNR; CDR2 reads FQNEAQ (reference sequence). The CDR3 loop spans 10 amino acids. The full variable domain, in which reference TRBV7-9 and TRBJ1-2 provide the parts outside the CDR3, is DTGVSQNPRHKITKRGQNVTFRCDPISEHNRLYWYRQTLGQGPEFLTYFQNEAQLEKSRLLSDRFSAERPKGSFSTLEIQRTEQGDSAMYLCASSSSGYTFGSGTRLTVV.

In its sample, this clone was seen once. V usage is TRBV12-5 and J usage is TRBJ2-5; D is possibly TRBD1 (5 bases). Trimming stripped 5 bases from V and 2 bases from J, with 9 bases between. This CDR3 has 13 amino acids. Germline assignment: CDR1 LGHNT and CDR2 FRNRAP. CDR3 bases: TGTGCTAGTGGTGGGGCAGGGCAAGAGACCCAGTACTTC. Its translation: CASGGAGQETQYF.

This clone appeared a few times. The rearrangement uses TRBV5-1 and TRBJ2-2, with TRBD1 matching 8 bases. The germline V gene has CDR1 SGHRS and CDR2 YFSETQ. The CDR3 is 16 amino acids. The V and J ends lost 4 bases and 0 bases, in that order; junction bases with no gene match: 5. The CDR3 DNA reads TGCGCCAGCAGCCCCAGGACAGGGCCGAACACCGGGGAGCTGTTTTTT. Protein sequence: CASSPRTGPNTGELFF.

V gene TRBV30 combines with J gene TRBJ1-2; D ambiguous. Germline V gene sequence: CDR1 GTSNPN, CDR2 SVGIG (reference sequence). Trimming took off 2 bases at V and 4 bases at J, with 5 bases between the two ends. The CDR3 loop spans 11 amino acids. This chain's CDR3 is CAWSTSYGYTF. CDR3 DNA: TGTGCCTGGAGTACCAGCTATGGCTACACCTTC.

This chain connects TRBV6-5 to TRBJ2-3, with 9 positions matching TRBD1. V trimming: 6 bases; J trimming: 9 bases; junction bases outside the gene matches: 10. This CDR3 has 14 amino acids. Germline V gene data show CDR1 as MNHEY and CDR2 as SVGAGI. The CDR3 nucleotides read TGTGCCAGCAGCGCGGACAGGGGAAGTATAACGCAGTATTTT. Protein sequence: CASSADRGSITQYF.

About this clone itself: An end of the junction does not agree with germline; a read error may underlie this. The chain employs TRBV20-1 and TRBJ2-5, with D possibly being TRBD2 (6 bases). The tail of the sequence fits TRBJ2-7 better, so the J call may be wrong. This CDR3 has 10 amino acids. Germline V gene lookup returns CDR1 DFQATT and CDR2 SNEGSKA (reference sequence). The CDR3, as DNA: TGTGGGGTACTAGCAGACGAGCAGTACTTC. It yields the protein CGVLADEQYF.

This sequence joins TRBV7-8 and TRBJ1-5; a possible D gene is TRBD1 (6 bases). V gave up 5 bases and J gave up 1 base, with 12 bases separating them. This CDR3 contains 15 residues. Germline CDR1 and CDR2: SGHVS and FQNEAQ. CDR3 region: CASSSRDTSNQPQHF. The CDR3, as DNA: TGTGCCAGCAGCAGCCGGGACACGAGCAATCAGCCCCAGCATTTT.

The rearrangement uses TRBV4-1 and TRBJ2-5, with D tentatively TRBD2 (5 bases). The CDR3 loop spans 13 amino acids. Germline V lookup: CDR1 MGHRA, CDR2 YSYEKL. Trimming left V 0 bases short and J 4 bases short, with 6 bases between. The CDR3 is CASSQDGGETQYF. The CDR3 bases are TGCGCCAGCAGCCAAGACGGAGGAGAGACCCAGTACTTC.

The chain links TRBV11-2 to TRBJ1-1; no definite D call. Germline CDR1 reads SGHAT; CDR2 reads FQNNGV. The CDR3 is made up of 13 amino acids. Trimming removed 1 base from V and 0 bases from J, with 3 bases in between. CDR3 in amino acids: CASSLGVNTEAFF. Here the CDR3 DNA reads TGTGCCAGCAGCTTAGGAGTGAACACTGAAGCTTTCTTT.

This sequence joins TRBV18 and TRBJ2-3; maybe TRBD1 (6 bases). This CDR3 contains 14 residues. CDR1 KGHSH and CDR2 LQKENI come from the germline V gene. Trimming shortened V by 5 bases and J by 6 bases, and 15 bases separated the two germline ends. Here the CDR3 reads CASSKTTGSDTQYF. DNA of the CDR3: TGTGCCAGCTCAAAAACGACAGGCTCGGATACGCAGTATTTT. Full variable domain (remainder filled in from reference TRBV18 and TRBJ2-3): NAGVMQNPRHLVRRRGQEARLRCSPMKGHSHVYWYRQLPEEGLKFMVYLQKENIIDESGMPKERFSAEFPKEGPSILRIQQVVRGDSAAYFCASSKTTGSDTQYFGPGTRLTVL.

The V gene is TRBV28, the J gene TRBJ1-1; D is uncertain. There are 15 residues in the CDR3. Germline V CDR1 and CDR2: MDHEN, SYDVKM. V was cut by 1 base and J by 0 bases, with 9 bases left in between. In DNA, the CDR3 is TGTGCCAGCAGTTTATCAGTATTCATGAACACTGAAGCTTTCTTT. It translates to CASSLSVFMNTEAFF.

The chain couples TRBV29-1 to TRBJ2-7; D might be TRBD2 (6 bases). The CDR3 runs 14 residues. The V end was cut by 6 bases, the J end by 0 bases, with 15 bases between. CDR1 SQVTM and CDR2 ANQGSEA come from the germline V gene. The CDR3, as DNA: TGCAGCGTAACCCGGGACTTAGCCTCCTACGAGCAGTACTTC. Amino acids: CSVTRDLASYEQYF.

The chain links TRBV7-8 to TRBJ2-5; 7 bases agree with TRBD2. The trim removed 4 bases at V and 4 bases at J, leaving 12 bases unmatched. Looked up from germline, CDR1 is SGHVS and CDR2 is FQNEAQ. This CDR3 region has 16 residues. The CDR3 nucleotides are TGTGCCAGCAGCTATTCTGCCGGGACTATGGGAGAGACCCAGTACTTC. Translated: CASSYSAGTMGETQYF.

This chain joins TRBV29-1 and TRBJ2-5; 8 positions match TRBD1. Gene TRBJ2-7 matches the end of the DNA better, so the J call may be wrong. The germline CDR1 and CDR2 sequences are SQVTM and ANQGSEA. CDR3 length: 14 amino acids. The CDR3 nucleotides read TGCAGCGTTGCAAAGACAGGGGTGTCCTACGAGCAGTACTTC. This codes for CSVAKTGVSYEQYF.

V is TRBV5-1 and J is TRBJ2-5, with D tentatively TRBD2 (5 bases). Germline-derived CDR1 and CDR2 are SGHRS and YFSETQ. Trimming removed 4 bases at V and 5 bases at J, with 15 bases between. The length of the CDR3 is 14 residues. CDR3 sequence reads: CASSPPSPGETQYF. The CDR3 nucleotides read TGCGCCAGCAGCCCGCCCAGCCCGGGGGAGACCCAGTACTTC.

The genes are TRBV9 and TRBJ2-6; 7 bases line up with TRBD2. V lost 2 bases, J lost 0 bases, and 8 bases stayed unmatched. This CDR3 contains 18 residues. In germline, CDR1 is SGDLS, CDR2 YYNGEE. CDR3 sequence reads: CASSVKRGESSGANVLTF. The CDR3 DNA reads as TGTGCCAGCAGCGTTAAGCGGGGCGAGAGCTCTGGGGCCAACGTCCTGACTTTC. Using reference TRBV9 and TRBJ2-6 for the parts outside the CDR3, the full variable domain is DSGVTQTPKHLITATGQRVTLRCSPRSGDLSVYWYQQSLDQGLQFLIQYYNGEERAKGNILERFSAQQFPDLHSELNLSSLELGDSALYFCASSVKRGESSGANVLTFGAGSRLTVL.

The V call is TRBV29-1, the J call TRBJ1-2; D ambiguous. Germline V gene lookup returns CDR1 SQVTM and CDR2 ANQGSEA. The V end was cut by 4 bases, the J end by 1 base, with 16 bases between. The CDR3 is 15 amino acids. The CDR3: CSVVIPLQSNYGYTF. In nucleotides, the CDR3 is TGCAGCGTTGTTATCCCATTACAGAGTAACTATGGCTACACCTTC.

This chain uses TRBV19 with TRBJ2-7; D remains unclear. The V end was cut by 3 bases, the J end by 1 base, with 7 bases between. Germline values: CDR1 LNHDA, CDR2 SQIVND (reference sequence). The CDR3 runs 13 residues. The CDR3 here is CASSISVSYEQYF. As DNA, the CDR3 is TGTGCCAGTAGTATTTCTGTTTCCTACGAGCAGTACTTC.

V usage is TRBV27 and J usage is TRBJ2-6; 8 bases match TRBD1. This CDR3 is built from 17 residues. Per the germline V gene, CDR1 is MNHEY and CDR2 is SMNVEV (reference sequence). V trimming: 5 bases; J trimming: 2 bases; junction bases outside the gene matches: 8. The CDR3 loop reads CASSPGQGKAGANVLTF. The CDR3 DNA reads as TGTGCCAGCAGTCCCGGACAGGGAAAGGCTGGGGCCAACGTCCTGACTTTC.

This clone was observed once. CDR3 bases: TGTGCCAGCAGTTTGAGGCCAGGGGGGTACCAGCCCCAGCATTTT. It specifies CASSLRPGGYQPQHF. The chain recombines TRBV28 with TRBJ1-5; 7 bases map to TRBD1. The CDR3 has 15 amino acids. Germline trimming cut 3 bases from V and 7 bases from J; bases unmatched to any gene: 9. CDR1 is MDHEN and CDR2 is SYDVKM in the germline V gene.